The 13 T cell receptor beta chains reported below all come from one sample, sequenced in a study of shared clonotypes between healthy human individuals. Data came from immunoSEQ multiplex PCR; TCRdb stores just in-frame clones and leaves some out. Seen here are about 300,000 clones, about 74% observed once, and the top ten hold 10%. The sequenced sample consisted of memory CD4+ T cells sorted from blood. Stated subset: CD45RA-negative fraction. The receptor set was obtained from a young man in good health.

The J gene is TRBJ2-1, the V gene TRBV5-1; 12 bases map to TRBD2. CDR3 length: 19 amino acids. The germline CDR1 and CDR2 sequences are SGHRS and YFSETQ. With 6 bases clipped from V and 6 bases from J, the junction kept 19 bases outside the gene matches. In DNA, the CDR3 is TGCGCCAGCAACAAGGTACTAGCGGGAGGCAGCAATGGCGGCAATGAGCAGTTCTTC. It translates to CASNKVLAGGSNGGNEQFF.

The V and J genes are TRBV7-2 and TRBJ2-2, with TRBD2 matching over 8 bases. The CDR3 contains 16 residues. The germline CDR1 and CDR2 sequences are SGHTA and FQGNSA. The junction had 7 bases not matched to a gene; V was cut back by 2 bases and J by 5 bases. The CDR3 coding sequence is TGTGCCAGCAGCTTATTTGCGGGAGGAGATACCGGGGAGCTGTTTTTT. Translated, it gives CASSLFAGGDTGELFF.

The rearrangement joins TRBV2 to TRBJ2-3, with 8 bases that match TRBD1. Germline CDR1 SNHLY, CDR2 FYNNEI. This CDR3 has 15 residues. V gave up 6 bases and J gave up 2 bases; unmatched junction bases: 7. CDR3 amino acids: CASRQGARNTDTQYF. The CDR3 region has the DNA TGTGCCAGCAGGCAGGGGGCGCGGAACACAGATACGCAGTATTTT.

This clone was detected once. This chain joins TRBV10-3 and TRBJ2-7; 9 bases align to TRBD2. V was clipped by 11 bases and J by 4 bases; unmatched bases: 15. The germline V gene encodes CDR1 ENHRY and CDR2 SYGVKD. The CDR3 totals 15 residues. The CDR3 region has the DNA TGTGCCGCCCATCCAGACTTAGCGGGAGCTTACGAGCAGTACTTC. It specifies CAAHPDLAGAYEQYF.

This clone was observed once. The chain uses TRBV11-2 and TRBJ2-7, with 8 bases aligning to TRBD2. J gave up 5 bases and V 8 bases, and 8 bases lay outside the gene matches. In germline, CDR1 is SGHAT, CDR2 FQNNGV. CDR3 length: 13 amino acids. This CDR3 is CASRKAGAHEQYF. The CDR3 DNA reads TGTGCCAGCCGTAAAGCGGGAGCCCACGAGCAGTACTTC.

The CDR3 protein is CASSLGGSVNTEAFF. CDR3 coding DNA: TGTGCCAGCTCACTAGGAGGGTCGGTGAACACTGAAGCTTTCTTT. The chain recombines TRBV18 with TRBJ1-1; D remains ambiguous. Per germline, CDR1 KGHSH and CDR2 LQKENI. This CDR3 has 15 residues. The V gene lost 4 bases and the J gene lost 0 bases, with 12 bases spanning the gap.

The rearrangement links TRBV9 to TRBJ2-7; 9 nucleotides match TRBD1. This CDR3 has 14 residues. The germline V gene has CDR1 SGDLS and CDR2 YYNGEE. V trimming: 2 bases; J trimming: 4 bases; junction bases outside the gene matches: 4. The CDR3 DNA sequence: TGTGCCAGCAGCGTCGGGACAGGGTATTACGAGCAGTACTTC. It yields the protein CASSVGTGYYEQYF.

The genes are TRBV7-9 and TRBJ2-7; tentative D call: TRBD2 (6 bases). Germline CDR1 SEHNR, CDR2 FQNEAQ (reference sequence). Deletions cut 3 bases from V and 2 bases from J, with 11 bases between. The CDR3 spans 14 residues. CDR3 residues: CASSFLARTYEQYF. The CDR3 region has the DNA TGTGCCAGCAGCTTTCTAGCGCGGACCTACGAGCAGTACTTC.

CDR3 in DNA: TGTGCCAGCGGACAGGGGGCCCACGAGCAGTACTTC. Amino acids: CASGQGAHEQYF. The genes are TRBV28 and TRBJ2-7; 11 bases fit TRBD1. This CDR3 contains 12 residues. CDR1 MDHEN and CDR2 SYDVKM come from the germline V gene. V dropped 8 bases and J dropped 5; count of bases not matched to a gene: 2.

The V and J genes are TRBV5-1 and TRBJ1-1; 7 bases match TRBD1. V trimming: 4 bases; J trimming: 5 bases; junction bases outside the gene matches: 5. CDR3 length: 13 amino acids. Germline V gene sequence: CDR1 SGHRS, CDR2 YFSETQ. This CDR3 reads CASSGGGWTEAFF. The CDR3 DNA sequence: TGCGCCAGCAGCGGAGGGGGCTGGACTGAAGCTTTCTTT.

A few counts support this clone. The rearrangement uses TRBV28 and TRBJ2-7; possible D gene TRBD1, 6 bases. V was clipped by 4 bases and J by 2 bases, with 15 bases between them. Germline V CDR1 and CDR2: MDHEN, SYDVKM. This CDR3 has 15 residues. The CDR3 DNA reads TGTGCCAGCAGTTCCTCAGGGACACCCGCCTACGAGCAGTACTTC. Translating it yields CASSSSGTPAYEQYF.

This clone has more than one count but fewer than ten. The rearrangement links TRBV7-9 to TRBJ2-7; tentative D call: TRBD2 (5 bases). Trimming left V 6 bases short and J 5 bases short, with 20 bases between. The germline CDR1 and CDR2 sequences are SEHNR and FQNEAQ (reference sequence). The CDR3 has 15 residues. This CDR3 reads CASSLGNYGNNEQYF. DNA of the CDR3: TGTGCCAGCAGTTTGGGAAATTACGGGAACAACGAGCAGTACTTC.

CDR3 amino acids: CASRPHPGTPYGYTF. As DNA, the CDR3 is TGTGCCAGCAGGCCTCACCCCGGGACACCCTATGGCTACACCTTC. V gene TRBV6-5 combines with J gene TRBJ1-2, with D maybe TRBD1 (6 bases). Per the germline V gene, CDR1 is MNHEY and CDR2 is SVGAGI. V lost 6 bases and J lost 4, with 18 bases in between. CDR3 length: 15 residues.